This T cell receptor (beta chain) was profiled in a study of blood T cell repertoires in COVID-19. In germline, CDR1 is SGDLS, CDR2 YYNGEE. The CDR3 consists of 13 residues. V gave up 3 bases and J gave up 1 base, with 5 bases separating them. The repertoire was sequenced with immunoSEQ multiplex PCR; TCRdb's copy has only in-frame clones and lacks some. The table lists 31,000 or so clones, roughly 90% of them singletons. The V call is TRBV9, the J call TRBJ1-3; maybe TRBD1 (5 bases). This TCR came from a man in his sixties with active COVID-19. The sequencing sample was made of peripheral blood. The CDR3 sequence is CASSEGSGNTIYF. As DNA, the CDR3 is TGTGCCAGCAGCGAGGGGTCTGGAAACACCATATATTTT.